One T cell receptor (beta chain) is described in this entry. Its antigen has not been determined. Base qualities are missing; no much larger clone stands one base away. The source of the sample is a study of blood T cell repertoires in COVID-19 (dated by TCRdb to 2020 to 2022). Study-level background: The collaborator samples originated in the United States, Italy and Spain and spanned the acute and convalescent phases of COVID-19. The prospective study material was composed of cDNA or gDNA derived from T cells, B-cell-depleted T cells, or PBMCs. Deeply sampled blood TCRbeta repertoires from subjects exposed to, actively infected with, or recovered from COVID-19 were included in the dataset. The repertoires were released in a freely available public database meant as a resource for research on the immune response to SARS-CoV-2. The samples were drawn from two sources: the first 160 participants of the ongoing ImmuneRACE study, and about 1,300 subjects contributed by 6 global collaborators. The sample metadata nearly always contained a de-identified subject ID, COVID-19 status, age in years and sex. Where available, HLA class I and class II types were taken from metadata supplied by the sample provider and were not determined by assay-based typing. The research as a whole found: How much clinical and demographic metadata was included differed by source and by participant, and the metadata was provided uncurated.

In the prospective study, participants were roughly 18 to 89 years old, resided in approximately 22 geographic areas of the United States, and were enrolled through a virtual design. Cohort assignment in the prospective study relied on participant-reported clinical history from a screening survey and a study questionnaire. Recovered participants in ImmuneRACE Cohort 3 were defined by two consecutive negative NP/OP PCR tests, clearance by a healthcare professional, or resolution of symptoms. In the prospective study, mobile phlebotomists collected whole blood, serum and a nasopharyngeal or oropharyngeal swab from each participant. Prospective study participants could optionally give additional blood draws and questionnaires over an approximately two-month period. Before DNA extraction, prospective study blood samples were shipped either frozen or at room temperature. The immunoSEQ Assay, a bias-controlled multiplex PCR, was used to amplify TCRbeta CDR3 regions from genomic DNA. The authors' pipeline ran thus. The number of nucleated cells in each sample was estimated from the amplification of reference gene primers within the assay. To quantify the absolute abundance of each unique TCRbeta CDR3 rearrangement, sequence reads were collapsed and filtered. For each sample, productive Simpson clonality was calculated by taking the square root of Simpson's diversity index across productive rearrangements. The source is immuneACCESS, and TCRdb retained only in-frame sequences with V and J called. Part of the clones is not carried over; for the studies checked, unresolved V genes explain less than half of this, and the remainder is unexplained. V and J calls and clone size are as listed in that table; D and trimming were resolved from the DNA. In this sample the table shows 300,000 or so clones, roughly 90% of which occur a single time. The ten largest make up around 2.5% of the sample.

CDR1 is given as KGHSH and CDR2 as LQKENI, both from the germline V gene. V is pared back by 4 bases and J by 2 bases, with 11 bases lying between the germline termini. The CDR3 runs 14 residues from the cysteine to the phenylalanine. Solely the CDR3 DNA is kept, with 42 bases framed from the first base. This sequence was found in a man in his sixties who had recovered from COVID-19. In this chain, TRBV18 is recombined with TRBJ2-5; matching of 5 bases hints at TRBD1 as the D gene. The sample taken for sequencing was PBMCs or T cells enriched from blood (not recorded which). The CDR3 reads CASSLTGVQETQYF. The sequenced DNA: TGTGCCAGCTCACTCACAGGAGTTCAAGAGACCCAGTACTTC.